This entry lists 9 T cell receptor beta chains sequenced from one sample in a study of long-term antiretroviral therapy in people with HIV (dated by TCRdb to between 2021 and 2023). The immunoSEQ hsTCRB v3.0 assay was used at survey level resolution to sequence the TRB variable region. Drawn from immuneACCESS, this table holds only the in-frame rearrangements with V and J called that TCRdb kept. Clones are partly lost; checked studies trace under half to an unresolved V gene and leave the rest unexplained. Present in this sample are roughly 40,000 clones, 75% to 90% of which were seen just once. The top ten clones comprise about 4% of the sample. Sequencing used unsorted PBMCs, obtained just before starting antiretroviral therapy. The source of these receptors is a woman aged 18-29 years with HIV.

The CDR3 nucleotides read TGTGCCAGCAGCTTAACGGGGGGCGCGGGCTACGAGCAGTACTTC. Translation: CASSLTGGAGYEQYF. The chain employs TRBV7-3 and TRBJ2-7, with D perhaps assigned TRBD1 or TRBD2 (6 bases each). CDR3 length: 15 residues. From germline, CDR1 is SGHTA and CDR2 FQGTGA. V was clipped by 0 bases and J by 3 bases, with 12 bases between them.

This rearrangement joins TRBV4-1 to TRBJ1-6; 10 nucleotides match TRBD1. The CDR3 totals 15 residues. Unmatched junction bases numbered 7, after V lost 3 bases and J lost 11 bases. Looked up from germline, CDR1 is MGHRA and CDR2 is YSYEKL. The CDR3 region is CASSQGTGDLAPLHF. CDR3 sequence (DNA): TGCGCCAGCAGCCAGGGGACAGGGGATTTAGCACCCCTCCACTTT.

The V gene is TRBV21-1, the J gene TRBJ1-5. TRBV21-1 is reported as a pseudogene. The CDR3 consists of 23 residues. The CDR3 DNA sequence: TGTGCCAGCAGCATATGGGTGGGGGAAAGGAAGGGAGGTAAGCCCTACACTCATCAGCCCCAGCATTTT. Protein: CASSIWVGERKGGKPYTHQPQHF.

The J gene is TRBJ2-5, the V gene TRBV10-3; D remains unclear. Looked up from germline, CDR1 is ENHRY and CDR2 is SYGVKD. This CDR3 is built from 12 residues. V was clipped by 2 bases and J by 5 bases, with 6 bases between them. In DNA, the CDR3 is TGTGCCATCAGTGAGCTTGGTGAGACCCAGTACTTC. The encoded protein is CAISELGETQYF.

The chain combines TRBV15 with TRBJ2-1; TRBD2 aligns across 12 bases. Germline V lookup: CDR1 LNHNV, CDR2 YYDKDF (reference sequence). Trimming cost V 6 bases and J 7 bases; bases outside gene matches: 4. The CDR3 is 14 amino acids. In DNA, the CDR3 is TGTGCCACCAGACTAGCGGGAGGACCAAATGAGCAGTTCTTC. Amino acids: CATRLAGGPNEQFF.

The gene calls are TRBV25-1 and TRBJ1-1; possibly TRBD1 for D (6 bases). The germline V gene has CDR1 MGHDK and CDR2 SYGVNS. The V gene lost 5 bases and the J gene lost 4 bases, with 20 bases spanning the gap. The CDR3 is made up of 16 amino acids. The CDR3 coding sequence is TGTGCCAGCAGTCCACATACAGGGTCAGGGTTCACTGAAGCTTTCTTT. Translation gives CASSPHTGSGFTEAFF.

On this clone: This same CDR3 is encoded by further DNA sequences in the sample. V gene TRBV27 combines with J gene TRBJ2-1; 8 bases agree with TRBD2. The CDR3 extends over 15 amino acids. Trimming at V came to 2 bases and at J to 2 bases, leaving 2 bases not matched to a gene. Germline CDR1 reads MNHEY; CDR2 reads SMNVEV (reference sequence). CDR3 in DNA: TGTGCCAGCAGTTTAAGCGGGAGTCCCTACAATGAGCAGTTCTTC. Residues: CASSLSGSPYNEQFF.

This clone has a handful of counts. CDR3 DNA sequence: TGCGCCAGCAGCCAATCATCCGGGACATCCTACGAGCAGTACTTC. Protein product: CASSQSSGTSYEQYF. This chain joins TRBV4-1 and TRBJ2-7; D possibly corresponds to TRBD1 (6 bases). The length of the CDR3 is 15 residues. Trimming pared 2 bases from V and 1 base from J, leaving 12 bases between. Germline V gene lookup returns CDR1 MGHRA and CDR2 YSYEKL.

The V gene is TRBV4-2, the J gene TRBJ2-3, with TRBD2 identical over 8 bases. The CDR3 has 14 residues. Trimming at V came to 8 bases and at J to 0 bases, leaving 4 bases not matched to a gene. Per germline, CDR1 LGHNA and CDR2 YNFKEQ. CDR3 coding DNA: TGTGCCAGCTCGCCTAGCGGGAGCACAGATACGCAGTATTTT. This sequence encodes CASSPSGSTDTQYF.